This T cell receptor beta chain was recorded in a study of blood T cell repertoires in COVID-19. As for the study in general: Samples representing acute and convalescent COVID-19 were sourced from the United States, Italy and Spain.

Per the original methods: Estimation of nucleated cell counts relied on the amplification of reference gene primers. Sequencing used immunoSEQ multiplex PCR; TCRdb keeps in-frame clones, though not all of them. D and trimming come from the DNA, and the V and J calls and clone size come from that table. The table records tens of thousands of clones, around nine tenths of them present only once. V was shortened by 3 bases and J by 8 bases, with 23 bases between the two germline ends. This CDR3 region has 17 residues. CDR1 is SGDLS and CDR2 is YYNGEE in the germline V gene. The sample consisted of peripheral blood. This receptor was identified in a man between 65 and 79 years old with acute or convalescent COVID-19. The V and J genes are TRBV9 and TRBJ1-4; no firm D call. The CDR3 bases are TGTGCCAGCAGCGCATCCTCCGGGAGCACCGGCGTGGAAAAACTGTTTTTT. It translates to CASSASSGSTGVEKLFF.